Detailed here is one TCR beta chain. The CDR3 has 15 amino acids. Germline V gene lookup returns CDR1 KGHDR and CDR2 SFDVKD. Trimming took 0 bases from V and 6 from J, leaving 12 bases between them. Original handling: Using reference gene primer amplification, nucleated cell counts were estimated. Clones were read by immunoSEQ multiplex PCR, and TCRdb kept only the in-frame ones, dropping some. That table is the source of V, J and clone size, and D and trimming were worked out from the DNA. Altogether 140,000 to 150,000 clones are present, approximately 86% being singletons, with the ten largest covering approximately 1.8%. The source of the sample is a study of blood T cell repertoires in COVID-19. Turning to the study itself: Samples taken during acute and convalescent COVID-19 were collected in the United States, Italy and Spain. PBMCs, B-cell-depleted T cells, or T cells were the source of the cDNA or gDNA that made up the material.

Sequencing was performed on peripheral blood. The clonotype was recovered from a man between 65 and 85 years old with acute or convalescent COVID-19. The rearrangement uses TRBV24-1 and TRBJ2-3; a possible D gene is TRBD1 (7 bases). CDR3 sequence: CATSDLVRGRDTQYF. Here the CDR3 DNA reads TGTGCCACCAGTGATTTGGTCAGGGGGAGGGATACGCAGTATTTT.